The table lists the clone carrying this T cell receptor (beta chain) with a few counts. Its antigen is still unknown. This specimen belongs to a study of T-cell memory formation after mild COVID-19. Study-wide points: Second-wave clones with a day 37 peak had unconfirmed SARS-CoV-2 specificity. Prior to infection, memory already included some responding clones, suggesting cross-reactive memory joined.

Germline values: CDR1 LNHDA, CDR2 SQIVND (reference sequence). Trimming pared 5 bases from V and 0 bases from J, leaving 11 bases between. This CDR3 spans 14 amino acids. TCRdb redid the calling of the 5' RACE reads with MiXCR, one entry per CDR3 protein. The sample yields about 600,000 distinct CDR3 sequences, less than 25% seen once. The receptor comes from an adult woman who had mild COVID-19 (a few samples of this study predate the infection). Cell type and time point are not known. The material sequenced was PBMCs or a T cell subset sorted from them (not recorded which). This chain uses TRBV19 with TRBJ2-7; D is unclear. The CDR3, as DNA: TGTGCCAGTAGTCAGAAGGTCCTCTCCTACGAGCAGTACTTC. Protein product: CASSQKVLSYEQYF.